This paragraph reports one T cell receptor (beta chain). Its antigen is unidentified. The data stem from a study of T cells expressing NK-cell markers. Whole-study findings and limits: Dominance of the CD3+CD56-NKG2C+ fraction by these clonotypes also held in several donors.

TCRdb re-called the 5' RACE reads; every CDR3 protein appears as one record, without DNA. This repertoire includes some 600,000 distinct CDR3 sequences. The specimen sequenced was blood T cells: a sorted CD56 or NKG2C T cell subset, CD4+ or CD8+ T cells, or bulk PBMC T cells (not recorded which). The receptor comes from a man aged 18 to 35 in good health.

The CDR3: CASSQDPLKTGVGNTTYF. V is TRBV4-1 and J is TRBJ1-3; the TRBD1 assignment by TCRdb is unverifiable without DNA. CDR1 and CDR2 from the germline V gene are MGHRA and YSYEKL. The CDR3 covers 18 residues.